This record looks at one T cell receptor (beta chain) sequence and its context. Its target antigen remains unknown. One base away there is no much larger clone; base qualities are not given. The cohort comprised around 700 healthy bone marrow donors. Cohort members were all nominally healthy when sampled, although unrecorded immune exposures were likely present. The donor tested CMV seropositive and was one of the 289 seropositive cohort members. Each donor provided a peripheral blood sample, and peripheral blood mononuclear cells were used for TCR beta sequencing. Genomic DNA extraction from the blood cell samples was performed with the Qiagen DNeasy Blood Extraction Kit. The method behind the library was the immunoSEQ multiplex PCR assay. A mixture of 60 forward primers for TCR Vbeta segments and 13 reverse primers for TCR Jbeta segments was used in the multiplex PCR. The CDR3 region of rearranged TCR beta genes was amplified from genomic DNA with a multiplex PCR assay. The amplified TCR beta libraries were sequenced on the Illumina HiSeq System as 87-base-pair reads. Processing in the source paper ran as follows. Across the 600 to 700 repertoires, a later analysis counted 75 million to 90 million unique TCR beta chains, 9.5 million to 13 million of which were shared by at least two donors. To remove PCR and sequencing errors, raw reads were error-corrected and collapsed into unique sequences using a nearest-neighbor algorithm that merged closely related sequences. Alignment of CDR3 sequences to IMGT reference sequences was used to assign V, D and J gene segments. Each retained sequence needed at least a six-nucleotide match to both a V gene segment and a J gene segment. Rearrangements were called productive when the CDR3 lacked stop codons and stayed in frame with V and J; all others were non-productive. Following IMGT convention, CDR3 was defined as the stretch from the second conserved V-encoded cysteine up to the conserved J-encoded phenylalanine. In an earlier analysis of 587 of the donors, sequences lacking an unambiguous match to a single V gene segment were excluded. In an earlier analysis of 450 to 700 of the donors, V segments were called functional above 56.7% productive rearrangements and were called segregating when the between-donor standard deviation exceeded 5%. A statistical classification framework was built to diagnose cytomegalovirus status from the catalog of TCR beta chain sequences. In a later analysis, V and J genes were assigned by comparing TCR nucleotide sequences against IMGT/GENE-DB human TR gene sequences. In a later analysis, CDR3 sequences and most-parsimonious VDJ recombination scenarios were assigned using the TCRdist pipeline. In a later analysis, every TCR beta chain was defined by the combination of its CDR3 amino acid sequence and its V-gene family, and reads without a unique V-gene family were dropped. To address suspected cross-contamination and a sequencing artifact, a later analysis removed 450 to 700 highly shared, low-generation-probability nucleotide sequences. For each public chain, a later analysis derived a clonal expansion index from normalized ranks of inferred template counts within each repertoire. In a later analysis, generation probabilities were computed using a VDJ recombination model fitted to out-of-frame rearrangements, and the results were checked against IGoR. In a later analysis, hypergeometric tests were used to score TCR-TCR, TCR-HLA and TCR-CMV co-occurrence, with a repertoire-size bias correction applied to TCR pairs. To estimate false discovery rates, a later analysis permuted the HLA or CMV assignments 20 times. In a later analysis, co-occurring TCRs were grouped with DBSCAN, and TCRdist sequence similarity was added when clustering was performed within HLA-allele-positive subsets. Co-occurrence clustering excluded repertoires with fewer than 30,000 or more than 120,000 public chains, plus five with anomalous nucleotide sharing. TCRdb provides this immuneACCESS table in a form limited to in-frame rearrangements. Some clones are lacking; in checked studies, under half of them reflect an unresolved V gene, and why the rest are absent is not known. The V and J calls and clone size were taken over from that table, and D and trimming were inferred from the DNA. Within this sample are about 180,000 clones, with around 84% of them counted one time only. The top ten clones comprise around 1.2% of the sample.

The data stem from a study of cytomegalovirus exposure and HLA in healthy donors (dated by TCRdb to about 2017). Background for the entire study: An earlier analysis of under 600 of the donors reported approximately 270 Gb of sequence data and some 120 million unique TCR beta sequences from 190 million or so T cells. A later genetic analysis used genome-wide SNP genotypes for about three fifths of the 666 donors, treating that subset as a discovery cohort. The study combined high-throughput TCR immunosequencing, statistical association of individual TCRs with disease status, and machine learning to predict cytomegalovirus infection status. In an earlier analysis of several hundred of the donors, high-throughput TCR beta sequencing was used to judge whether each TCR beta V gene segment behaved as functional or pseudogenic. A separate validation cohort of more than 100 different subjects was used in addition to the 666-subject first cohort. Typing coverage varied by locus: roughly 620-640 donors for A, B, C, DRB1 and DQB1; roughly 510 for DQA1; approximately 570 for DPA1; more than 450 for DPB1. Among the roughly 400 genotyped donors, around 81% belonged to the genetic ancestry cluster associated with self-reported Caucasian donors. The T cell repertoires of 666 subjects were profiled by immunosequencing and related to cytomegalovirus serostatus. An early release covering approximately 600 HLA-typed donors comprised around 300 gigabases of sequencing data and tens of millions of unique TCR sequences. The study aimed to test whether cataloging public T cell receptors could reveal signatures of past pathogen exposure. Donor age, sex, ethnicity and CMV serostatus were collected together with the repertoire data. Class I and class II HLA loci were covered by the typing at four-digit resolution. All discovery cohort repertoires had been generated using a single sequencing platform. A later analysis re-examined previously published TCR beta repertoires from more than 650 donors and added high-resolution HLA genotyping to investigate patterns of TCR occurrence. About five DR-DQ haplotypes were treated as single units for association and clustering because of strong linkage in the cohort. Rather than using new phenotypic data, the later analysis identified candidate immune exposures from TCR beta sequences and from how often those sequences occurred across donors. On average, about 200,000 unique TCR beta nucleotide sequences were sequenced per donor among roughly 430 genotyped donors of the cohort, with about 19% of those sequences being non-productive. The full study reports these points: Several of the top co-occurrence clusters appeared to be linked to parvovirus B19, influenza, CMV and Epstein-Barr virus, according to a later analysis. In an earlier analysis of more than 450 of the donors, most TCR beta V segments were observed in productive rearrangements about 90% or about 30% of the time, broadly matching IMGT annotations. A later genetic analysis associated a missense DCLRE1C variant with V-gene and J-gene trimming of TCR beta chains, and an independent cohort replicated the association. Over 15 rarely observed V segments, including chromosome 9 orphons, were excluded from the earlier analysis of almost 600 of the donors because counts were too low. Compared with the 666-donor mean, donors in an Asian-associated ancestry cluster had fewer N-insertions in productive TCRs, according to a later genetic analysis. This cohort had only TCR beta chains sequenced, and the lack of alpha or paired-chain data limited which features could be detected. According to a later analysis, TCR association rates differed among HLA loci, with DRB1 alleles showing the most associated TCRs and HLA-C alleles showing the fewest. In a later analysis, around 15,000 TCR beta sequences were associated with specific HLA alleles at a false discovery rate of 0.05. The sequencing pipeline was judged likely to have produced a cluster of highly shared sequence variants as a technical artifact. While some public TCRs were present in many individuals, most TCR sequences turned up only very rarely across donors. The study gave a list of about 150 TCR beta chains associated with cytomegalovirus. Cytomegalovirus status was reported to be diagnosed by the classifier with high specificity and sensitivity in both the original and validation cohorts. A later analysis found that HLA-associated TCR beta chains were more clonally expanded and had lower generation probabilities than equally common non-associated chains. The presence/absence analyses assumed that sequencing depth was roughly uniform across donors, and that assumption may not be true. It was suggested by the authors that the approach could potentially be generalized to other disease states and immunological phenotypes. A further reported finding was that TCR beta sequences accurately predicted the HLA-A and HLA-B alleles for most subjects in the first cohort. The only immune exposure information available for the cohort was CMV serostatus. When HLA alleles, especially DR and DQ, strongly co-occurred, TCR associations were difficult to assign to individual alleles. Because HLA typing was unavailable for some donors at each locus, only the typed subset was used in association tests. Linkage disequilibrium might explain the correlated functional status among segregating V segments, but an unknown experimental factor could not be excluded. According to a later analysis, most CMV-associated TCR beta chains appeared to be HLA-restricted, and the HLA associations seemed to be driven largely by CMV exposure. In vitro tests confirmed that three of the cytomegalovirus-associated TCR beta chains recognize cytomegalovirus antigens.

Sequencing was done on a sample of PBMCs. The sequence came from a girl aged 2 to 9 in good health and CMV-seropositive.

The CDR3 loop reads CASSLDRGGYEQYF. The DNA reads as follows: TGTGCCAGCAGCTTAGACAGGGGAGGCTACGAGCAGTACTTC. The sequence joins TRBV11-1 to TRBJ2-7, with TRBD1 as a weak D call on 7 bases. Relative to germline, V is 1 base shorter and J is 3 bases shorter, with 10 bases between their ends. Taken from the germline V gene (reference sequence), the CDR1 and CDR2 loops are SGHAT and FQDESV. The CDR3 goes from the cysteine to the phenylalanine over 14 residues. Just CDR3 DNA is preserved here, 42 bases in frame from base 1.